A selection of T cell receptor beta chains follows, all from one sample in a study of blood T cell repertoires in COVID-19. Only in-frame clones appear in the TCRdb table, and some are missing; sequencing was by immunoSEQ multiplex PCR. The table has over 12,000 clones, 80% to 90% seen once. Sequenced sample: peripheral blood. These receptors were collected from a human donor in a cohort sampled during active COVID-19. Both conserved end residues are part of each CDR3. A D gene is named only where the DNA matches it firmly. Rows give clone size only sometimes, using once, few, many, or a class for an expanded clone.

cdr3_nt: TGTGCCAGCAGCTTTGTCCTTTCCTCTGGAAACACCATATATTTT; cdr3_aa: CASSFVLSSGNTIYF; j_call: TRBJ1-3; d_call: NA; v_call: TRBV11-2; clone_size: once
cdr3_nt: TGTGCCAGCAGCTTATCGTTTCGCCGGGAAAACTATGGCTACACCTTC; cdr3_aa: CASSLSFRRENYGYTF; j_call: TRBJ1-2; d_call: NA; v_call: TRBV11-2; clone_size: NA
cdr3_nt: TGCAGCGTTGACACAGCTACCGGGGAGCTGTTTTTT; cdr3_aa: CSVDTATGELFF; j_call: TRBJ2-2; d_call: NA; v_call: TRBV29-1; clone_size: NA
cdr3_nt: TGCAGCGCCGGTACGGTAGAAGCTTTCTTT; cdr3_aa: CSAGTVEAFF; j_call: TRBJ1-1; d_call: NA; v_call: TRBV29-1; clone_size: NA
cdr3_nt: TGCGCCAGCAGCCAAGGAGGAGTCCAAACAGATACGCAGTATTTT; cdr3_aa: CASSQGGVQTDTQYF; j_call: TRBJ2-3; d_call: NA; v_call: TRBV4-1; clone_size: NA
cdr3_nt: TGTGCCAGCAGTGATTTACAGGCGGTAAATAGCAATCAGCCCCAGCATTTT; cdr3_aa: CASSDLQAVNSNQPQHF; j_call: TRBJ1-5; d_call: NA; v_call: TRBV7-2; clone_size: NA
cdr3_nt: TGTGCCAGCAGTGTATCCAGGGGAAACACCGGGGAGCTGTTTTTT; cdr3_aa: CASSVSRGNTGELFF; j_call: TRBJ2-2; d_call: NA; v_call: TRBV2; clone_size: NA
cdr3_nt: TGTGCCAGCAGCTCCGGACAGGGAGGAGAACGAAAACTGTTTTTT; cdr3_aa: CASSSGQGGERKLFF; j_call: TRBJ1-4; d_call: TRBD1; v_call: TRBV5-4; clone_size: NA
cdr3_nt: TGCGCCAGCAGCCCGGTGGGGGGGCGGGAGCAGTACTTC; cdr3_aa: CASSPVGGREQYF; j_call: TRBJ2-7; d_call: NA; v_call: TRBV5-1; clone_size: NA
cdr3_nt: TGTGCCAGCAGGTCCTTGGGGGACAGTTCGTACGAGCAGTACTTC; cdr3_aa: CASRSLGDSSYEQYF; j_call: TRBJ2-7; d_call: TRBD1; v_call: TRBV28; clone_size: NA
cdr3_nt: TGTGCCTGGGCTACGCAAAACTCTGGGGCCAACGTCCTGACTTTC; cdr3_aa: CAWATQNSGANVLTF; j_call: TRBJ2-6; d_call: NA; v_call: TRBV30; clone_size: few
cdr3_nt: TGTGCCAGCAGCCTTGGACAGCCACCCTACGAGCAGTACTTC; cdr3_aa: CASSLGQPPYEQYF; j_call: TRBJ2-7; d_call: NA; v_call: TRBV7-9; clone_size: NA